This T cell receptor beta chain appears in the sequencing data of a study of T cells after yellow fever vaccination. TCRdb called the 5' RACE reads again in MiXCR, with one record for every CDR3 protein. The sample records about 320,000 distinct CDR3 sequences, roughly a tenth being singletons. This clonotype was seen many times. What it binds is unknown. Losses at the gene ends were 3 bases for V and 2 bases for J; bases not matched to a gene: 4. The CDR3 runs to 14 residues. From germline, CDR1 is DFQATT and CDR2 SNEGSKA (reference sequence). Study-wide results and caveats: The study re-detected most primary-vaccination clones after the booster (roughly 96% CD4, roughly 88% CD8). Although the secondary response was weaker, it peaked faster, at day 5 versus 15. Just a small share of clonotypes turned up in the CD4 compartment as well as the CD8 compartment. Contamination of FACS-sorted repertoires by abundant clonotypes from the bulk population could occur.

The gene calls are TRBV20-1 and TRBJ2-5; 9 nucleotides line up with TRBD2. The sequencing used CD4+ T cells sorted from PBMCs, collected 45 days after the yellow fever booster vaccination. The source is a man aged 18 to 29 who received the YFV17D yellow fever vaccine. The CDR3 is CSASRGGAQETQYF. DNA of the CDR3: TGCAGTGCTAGCCGCGGGGGGGCTCAAGAGACCCAGTACTTC.